This record looks at one TCR beta chain sequence and its context. Its antigen is unidentified. Germline V gene lookup returns CDR1 SGHAT and CDR2 FQNNGV. V dropped 5 bases and J dropped 6; count of bases not matched to a gene: 9. The CDR3 covers 16 residues. This entry is derived from a study of STAT5B mutations in CD4+ large granular lymphocyte leukemia. The wider study: Among healthy controls, a particular HLA allele went with more CDR3 'QG' motifs.

Regarding the study as a whole: 8/27 top patient clones versus 2/35 control clones were TRBV06-family.

Per the study methods: A productive frequency of 2.59 x 10-5 was the lowest detectable. The repertoire was sequenced with immunoSEQ multiplex PCR; TCRdb's copy has only in-frame clones and lacks some. V, J and clone size are those of that table, while D and trimming were read from the DNA. The table lists about 31,000 clones, roughly 74% of them singletons. This chain uses TRBV11-2 with TRBJ2-1; 11 bases are shared with TRBD2. The sequenced material came from CD4+ T cells from blood buffy coats. This clonotype was sampled from a human donor in good health. The CDR3 here is CASSSIAGGRGNEQFF. For the CDR3, the DNA is TGTGCCAGCAGCAGTATAGCGGGGGGGCGAGGCAATGAGCAGTTCTTC.